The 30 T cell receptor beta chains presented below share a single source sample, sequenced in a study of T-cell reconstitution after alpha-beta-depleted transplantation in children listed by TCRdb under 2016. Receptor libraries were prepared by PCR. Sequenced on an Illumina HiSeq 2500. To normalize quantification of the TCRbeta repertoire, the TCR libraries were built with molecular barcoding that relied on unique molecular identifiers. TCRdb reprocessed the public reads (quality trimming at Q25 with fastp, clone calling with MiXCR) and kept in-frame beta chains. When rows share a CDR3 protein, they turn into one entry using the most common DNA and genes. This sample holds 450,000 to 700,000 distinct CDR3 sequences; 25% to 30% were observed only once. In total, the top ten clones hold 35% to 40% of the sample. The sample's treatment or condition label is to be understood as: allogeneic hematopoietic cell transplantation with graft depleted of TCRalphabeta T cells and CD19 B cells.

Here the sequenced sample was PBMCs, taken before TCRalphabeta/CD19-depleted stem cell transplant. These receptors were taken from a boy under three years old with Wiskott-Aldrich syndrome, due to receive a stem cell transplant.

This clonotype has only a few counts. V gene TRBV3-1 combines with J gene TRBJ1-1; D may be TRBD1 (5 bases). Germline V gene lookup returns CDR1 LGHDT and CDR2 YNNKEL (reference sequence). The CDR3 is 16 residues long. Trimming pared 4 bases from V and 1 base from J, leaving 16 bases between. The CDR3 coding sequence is TGTGCCAGCAGCCTTCGGGGGGGTGAGACGAACACTGAAGCTTTCTTT. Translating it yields CASSLRGGETNTEAFF.

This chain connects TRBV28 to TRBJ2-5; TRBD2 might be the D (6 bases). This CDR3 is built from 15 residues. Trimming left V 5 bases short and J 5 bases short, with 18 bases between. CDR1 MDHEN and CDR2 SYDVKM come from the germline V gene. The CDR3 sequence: CASSLRTGGVETQYF. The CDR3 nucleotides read TGTGCCAGCAGTCTACGGACCGGGGGTGTGGAGACCCAGTACTTC.

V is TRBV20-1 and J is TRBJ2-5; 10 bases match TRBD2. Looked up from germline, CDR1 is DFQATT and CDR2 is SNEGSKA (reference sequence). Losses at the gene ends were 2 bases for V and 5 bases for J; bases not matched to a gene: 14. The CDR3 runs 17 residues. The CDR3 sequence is CSARTKITTSGRETQYF. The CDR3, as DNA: TGCAGTGCTAGAACGAAGATAACGACTAGCGGGCGTGAGACCCAGTACTTC.

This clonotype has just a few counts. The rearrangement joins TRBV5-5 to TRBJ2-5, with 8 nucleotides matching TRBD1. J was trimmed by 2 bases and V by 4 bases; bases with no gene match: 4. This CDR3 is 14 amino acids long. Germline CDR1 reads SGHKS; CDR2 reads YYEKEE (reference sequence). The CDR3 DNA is TGTGCCAGCAGCCGTTGGACAGGGCAAGAGACCCAGTACTTC. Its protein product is CASSRWTGQETQYF.

CDR3 protein: CASSLDHEQFF. The CDR3, as DNA: TGTGCCAGCAGCTTGGATCATGAGCAGTTCTTC. The rearrangement uses TRBV5-4 and TRBJ2-1; D is ambiguous. Germline values: CDR1 SGHNT, CDR2 YYREEE (reference sequence). V was shortened by 0 bases and J by 8 bases, with 3 bases between the two germline ends. CDR3 length: 11 residues.

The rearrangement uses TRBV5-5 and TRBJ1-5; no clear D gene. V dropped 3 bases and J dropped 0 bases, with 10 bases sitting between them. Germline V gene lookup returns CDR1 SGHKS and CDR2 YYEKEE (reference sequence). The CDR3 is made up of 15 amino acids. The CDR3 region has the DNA TGTGCCAGCAGCTATCAGGTTAATAGCAATCAGCCCCAGCATTTT. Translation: CASSYQVNSNQPQHF.

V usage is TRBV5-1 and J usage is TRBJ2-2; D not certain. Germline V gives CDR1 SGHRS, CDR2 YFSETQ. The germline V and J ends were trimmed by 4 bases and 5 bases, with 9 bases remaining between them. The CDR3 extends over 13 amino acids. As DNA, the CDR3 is TGCGCCAGCAGCCCATGGATAACCGGGGAGCTGTTTTTT. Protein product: CASSPWITGELFF.

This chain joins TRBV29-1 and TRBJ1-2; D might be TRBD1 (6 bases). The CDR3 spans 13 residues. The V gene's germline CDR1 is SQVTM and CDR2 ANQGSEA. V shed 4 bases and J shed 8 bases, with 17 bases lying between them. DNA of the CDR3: TGCAGCGTTGCTCGGACAGCAAGAAAGGGCTACACCTTC. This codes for CSVARTARKGYTF. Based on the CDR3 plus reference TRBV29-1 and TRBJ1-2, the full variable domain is SAVISQKPSRDICQRGTSLTIQCQVDSQVTMMFWYRQQPGQSLTLIATANQGSEATYESGFVIDKFPISRPNLTFSTLTVSNMSPEDSSIYLCSVARTARKGYTFGSGTRLTVV.

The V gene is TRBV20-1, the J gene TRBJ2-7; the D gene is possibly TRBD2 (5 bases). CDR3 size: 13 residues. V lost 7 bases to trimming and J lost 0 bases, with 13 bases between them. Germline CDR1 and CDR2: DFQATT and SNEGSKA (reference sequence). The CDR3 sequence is CSGSAGISYEQYF. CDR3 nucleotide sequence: TGCAGTGGATCGGCCGGGATCTCCTACGAGCAGTACTTC.

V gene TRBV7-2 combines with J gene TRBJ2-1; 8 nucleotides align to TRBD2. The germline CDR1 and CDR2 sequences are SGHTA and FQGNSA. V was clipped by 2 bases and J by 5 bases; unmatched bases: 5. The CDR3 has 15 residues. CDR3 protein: CASSLTGGSNNEQFF. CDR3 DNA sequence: TGTGCCAGCAGCTTAACGGGAGGGTCCAACAATGAGCAGTTCTTC.

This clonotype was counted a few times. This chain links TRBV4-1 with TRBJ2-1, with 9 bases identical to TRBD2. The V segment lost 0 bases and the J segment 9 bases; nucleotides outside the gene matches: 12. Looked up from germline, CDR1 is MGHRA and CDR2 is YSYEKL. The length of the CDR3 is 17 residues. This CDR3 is CASSQDIIGGRAGEQFF. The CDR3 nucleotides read TGCGCCAGCAGCCAAGATATTATAGGCGGGAGGGCGGGTGAGCAGTTCTTC.

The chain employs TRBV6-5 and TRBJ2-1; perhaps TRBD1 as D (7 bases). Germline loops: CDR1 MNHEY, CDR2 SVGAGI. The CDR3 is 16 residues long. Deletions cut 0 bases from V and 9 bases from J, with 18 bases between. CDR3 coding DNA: TGTGCCAGCAGTTACTCGTGGAGGGGGCGTTCGGGTGAGCAGTTCTTC. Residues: CASSYSWRGRSGEQFF.

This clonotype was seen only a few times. In nucleotides, the CDR3 is TGTGCCAGCAGTTACTCGGCAGGGACTGGAAACACCATATATTTT. This translates into CASSYSAGTGNTIYF. This chain uses TRBV6-5 with TRBJ1-3, with D possibly being TRBD1 (5 bases). The V gene's germline CDR1 is MNHEY and CDR2 SVGAGI. The CDR3 is 15 residues long. V was clipped by 0 bases and J by 2 bases, with 8 bases between them.

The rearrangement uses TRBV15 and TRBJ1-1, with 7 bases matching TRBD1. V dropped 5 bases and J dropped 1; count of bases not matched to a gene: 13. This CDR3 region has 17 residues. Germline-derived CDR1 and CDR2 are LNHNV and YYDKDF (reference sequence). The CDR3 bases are TGTGCCACCAGCCCACATCAGGACAGGATGCCGAACACTGAAGCTTTCTTT. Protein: CATSPHQDRMPNTEAFF. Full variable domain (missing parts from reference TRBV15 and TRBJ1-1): DAMVIQNPRYQVTQFGKPVTLSCSQTLNHNVMYWYQQKSSQAPKLLFHYYDKDFNNEADTPDNFQSRRPNTSFCFLDIRSPGLGDTAMYLCATSPHQDRMPNTEAFFGQGTRLTVV.

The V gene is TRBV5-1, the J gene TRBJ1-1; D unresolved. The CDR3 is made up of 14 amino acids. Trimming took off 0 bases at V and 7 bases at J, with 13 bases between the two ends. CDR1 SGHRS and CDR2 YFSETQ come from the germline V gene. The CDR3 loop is CASSLEGSLVEAFF. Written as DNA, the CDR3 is TGCGCCAGCAGCTTGGAGGGCAGCTTAGTTGAAGCTTTCTTT.

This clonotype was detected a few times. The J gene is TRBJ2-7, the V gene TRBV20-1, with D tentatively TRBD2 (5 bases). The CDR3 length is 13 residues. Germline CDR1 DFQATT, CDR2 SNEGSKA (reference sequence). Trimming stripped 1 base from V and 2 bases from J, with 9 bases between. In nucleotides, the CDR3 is TGCAGTGCTAGAGGGGAGAGCACCTACGAGCAGTACTTC. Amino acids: CSARGESTYEQYF.

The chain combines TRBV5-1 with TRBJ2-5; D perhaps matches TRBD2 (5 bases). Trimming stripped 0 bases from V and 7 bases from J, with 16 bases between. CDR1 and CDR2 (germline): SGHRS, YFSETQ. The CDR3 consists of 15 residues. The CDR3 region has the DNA TGCGCCAGCAGCTTGGTATCGGCTAGCTCGGGGACCCAGTACTTC. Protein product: CASSLVSASSGTQYF.

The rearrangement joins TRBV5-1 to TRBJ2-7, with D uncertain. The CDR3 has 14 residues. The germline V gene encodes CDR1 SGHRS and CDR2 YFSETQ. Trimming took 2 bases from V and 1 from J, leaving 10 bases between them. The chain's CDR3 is CASSFVSGSYEQYF. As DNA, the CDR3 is TGCGCCAGCAGCTTCGTATCCGGATCCTACGAGCAGTACTTC. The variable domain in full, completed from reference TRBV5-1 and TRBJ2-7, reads KAGVTQTPRYLIKTRGQQVTLSCSPISGHRSVSWYQQTPGQGLQFLFEYFSETQRNKGNFPGRFSGRQFSNSRSEMNVSTLELGDSALYLCASSFVSGSYEQYFGPGTRLTVT.

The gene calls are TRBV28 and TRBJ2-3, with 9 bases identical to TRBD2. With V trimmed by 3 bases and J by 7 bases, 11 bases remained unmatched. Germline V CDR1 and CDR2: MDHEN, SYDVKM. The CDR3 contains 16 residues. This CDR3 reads CASSFVAGGDFNTQYF. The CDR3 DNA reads TGTGCCAGCAGTTTTGTGGCGGGAGGGGACTTTAATACGCAGTATTTT.

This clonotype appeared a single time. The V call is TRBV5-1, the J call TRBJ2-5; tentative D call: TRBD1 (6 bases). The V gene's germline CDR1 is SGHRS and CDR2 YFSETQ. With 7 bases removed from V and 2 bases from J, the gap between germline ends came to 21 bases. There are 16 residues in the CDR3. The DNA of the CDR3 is TGCGCCAGCTTCATTGGATGGACAGATCATCAAGAGACCCAGTACTTC. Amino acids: CASFIGWTDHQETQYF.

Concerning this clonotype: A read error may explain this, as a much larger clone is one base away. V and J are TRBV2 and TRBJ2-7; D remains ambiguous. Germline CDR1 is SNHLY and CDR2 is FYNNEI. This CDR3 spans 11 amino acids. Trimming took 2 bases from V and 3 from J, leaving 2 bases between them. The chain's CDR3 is CASSEYYEQYF. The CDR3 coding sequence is TGTGCCAGCAGTGAATACTACGAGCAGTACTTC.

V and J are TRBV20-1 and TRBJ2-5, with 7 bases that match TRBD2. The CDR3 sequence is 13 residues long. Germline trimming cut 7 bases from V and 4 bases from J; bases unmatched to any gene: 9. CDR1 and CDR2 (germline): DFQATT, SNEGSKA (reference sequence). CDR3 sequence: CSGGGRTGETQYF. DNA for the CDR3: TGCAGTGGGGGCGGGAGAACGGGAGAGACCCAGTACTTC.

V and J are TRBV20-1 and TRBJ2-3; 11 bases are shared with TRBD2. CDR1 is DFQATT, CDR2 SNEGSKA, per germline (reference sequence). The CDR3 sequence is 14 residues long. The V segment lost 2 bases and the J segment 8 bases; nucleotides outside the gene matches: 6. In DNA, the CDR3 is TGCAGTGCTAGATTAGCGGGAGGGCCCGGTACGCAGTATTTT. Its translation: CSARLAGGPGTQYF.

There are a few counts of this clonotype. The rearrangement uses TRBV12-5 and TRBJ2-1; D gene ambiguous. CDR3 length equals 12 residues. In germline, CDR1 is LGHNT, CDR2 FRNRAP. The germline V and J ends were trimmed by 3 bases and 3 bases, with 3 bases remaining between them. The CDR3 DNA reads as TGTGCTAGTGGTTTCAACTACAATGAGCAGTTCTTC. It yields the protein CASGFNYNEQFF. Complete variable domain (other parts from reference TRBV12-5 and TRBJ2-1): DARVTQTPRHKVTEMGQEVTMRCQPILGHNTVFWYRQTMMQGLELLAYFRNRAPLDDSGMPKDRFSAEMPDATLATLKIQPSEPRDSAVYFCASGFNYNEQFFGPGTRLTVL.

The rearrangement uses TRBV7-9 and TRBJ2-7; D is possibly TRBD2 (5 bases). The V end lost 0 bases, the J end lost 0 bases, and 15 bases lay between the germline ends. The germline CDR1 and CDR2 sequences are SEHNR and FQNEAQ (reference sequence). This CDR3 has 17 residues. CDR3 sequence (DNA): TGTGCCAGCAGCTTAGCAAAGAGGGCGGCGAGCTCCTACGAGCAGTACTTC. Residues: CASSLAKRAASSYEQYF.

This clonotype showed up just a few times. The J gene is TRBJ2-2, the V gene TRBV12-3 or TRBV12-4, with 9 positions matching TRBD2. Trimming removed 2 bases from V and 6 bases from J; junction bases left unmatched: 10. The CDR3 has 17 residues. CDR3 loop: CASSLLPGLASPGELFF. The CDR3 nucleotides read TGTGCCAGCAGTTTATTGCCGGGACTAGCATCCCCCGGGGAGCTGTTTTTT.

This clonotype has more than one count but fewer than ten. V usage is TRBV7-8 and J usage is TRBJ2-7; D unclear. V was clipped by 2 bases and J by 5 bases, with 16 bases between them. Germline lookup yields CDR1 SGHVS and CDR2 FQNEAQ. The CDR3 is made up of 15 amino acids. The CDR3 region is CASSLHQALFDEQYF. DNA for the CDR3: TGTGCCAGCAGCTTACACCAAGCCCTTTTTGACGAGCAGTACTTC.

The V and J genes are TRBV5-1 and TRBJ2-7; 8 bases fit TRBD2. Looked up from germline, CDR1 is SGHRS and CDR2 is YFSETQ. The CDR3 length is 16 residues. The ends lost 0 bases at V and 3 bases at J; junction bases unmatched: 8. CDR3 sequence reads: CASSLDVGTRGYEQYF. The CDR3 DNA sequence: TGCGCCAGCAGCTTGGATGTCGGGACTAGGGGCTACGAGCAGTACTTC.

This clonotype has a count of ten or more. The CDR3 sequence: CASSQTQGAVVQYF. CDR3 coding DNA: TGCGCCAGCAGCCAAACCCAGGGGGCGGTCGTTCAGTACTTC. The chain uses TRBV4-1 and TRBJ2-4, with 8 bases that match TRBD1. Per the germline V gene, CDR1 is MGHRA and CDR2 is YSYEKL. CDR3 size: 14 residues. V was clipped by 2 bases and J by 11 bases; unmatched bases: 8.

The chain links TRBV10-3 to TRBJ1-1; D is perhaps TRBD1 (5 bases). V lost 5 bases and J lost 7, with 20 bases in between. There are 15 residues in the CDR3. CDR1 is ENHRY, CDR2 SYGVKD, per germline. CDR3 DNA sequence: TGTGCCATCAGTCTTGACCCCGGGACGCAATATGAAGCTTTCTTT. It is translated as CAISLDPGTQYEAFF.